One and the same sample provided the 29 T cell receptor beta chains below, sequenced in a study of cytomegalovirus exposure and HLA in healthy donors. Vbeta (60) and Jbeta (13) primers were used in the PCR. Libraries were prepared by immunoSEQ multiplex PCR; TCRdb keeps only in-frame clonotypes and omits some of them. This sample yields fewer than 200,000 clones, of which about 79% are seen a single time; just under 1% belongs to the top ten. The sequenced sample was PBMCs. Receptors were obtained from a woman aged 50 to 60 in good health and CMV-seropositive.

CDR3 in DNA: TGCGCCAGCAGCTTGGGACGGGGAGACCAAGAGACCCAGTACTTC. Its translation is CASSLGRGDQETQYF. The chain is built from TRBV5-1 and TRBJ2-5; D is perhaps TRBD2 (5 bases). This CDR3 contains 15 residues. V lost 0 bases, J lost 0 bases, and 9 bases lay in between. Germline lookup yields CDR1 SGHRS and CDR2 YFSETQ. Based on the CDR3 plus reference TRBV5-1 and TRBJ2-5, the full variable domain is KAGVTQTPRYLIKTRGQQVTLSCSPISGHRSVSWYQQTPGQGLQFLFEYFSETQRNKGNFPGRFSGRQFSNSRSEMNVSTLELGDSALYLCASSLGRGDQETQYFGPGTRLLVL.

The rearrangement joins TRBV9 to TRBJ2-3, with 7 bases matching TRBD2. V gave up 0 bases and J gave up 4 bases; unmatched junction bases: 5. The CDR3 sequence is 15 residues long. Germline V gives CDR1 SGDLS, CDR2 YYNGEE. The CDR3 loop reads CASSVAGLVSDTQYF. CDR3 bases: TGTGCCAGCAGCGTAGCCGGACTAGTCTCAGATACGCAGTATTTT.

This clone was seen a single time. The rearrangement links TRBV9 to TRBJ1-2; 10 nucleotides align to TRBD1. The CDR3 totals 17 residues. V lost 2 bases and J lost 8; bases outside the gene matches: 15. Looked up from germline, CDR1 is SGDLS and CDR2 is YYNGEE. CDR3 protein: CASSVNPQTGGGGGYTF. CDR3 DNA sequence: TGTGCCAGCAGCGTTAATCCTCAGACAGGGGGCGGAGGAGGCTACACCTTC.

The sample holds a few counts of this clone. This chain uses TRBV2 with TRBJ1-1; no definite D call. The ends were cut back, 3 bases at V and 3 bases at J, with 11 bases in the middle. The CDR3 length is 14 residues. The germline CDR1 and CDR2 sequences are SNHLY and FYNNEI. The CDR3 protein is CASSELGSDTEAFF. In DNA, the CDR3 is TGTGCCAGCAGTGAGCTAGGGAGTGACACTGAAGCTTTCTTT.

This clone was recorded only once. The CDR3 is CASSLMGGGTDTQYF. In nucleotides, the CDR3 is TGTGCCAGCAGCTTAATGGGGGGGGGCACAGATACGCAGTATTTT. The chain employs TRBV7-3 and TRBJ2-3, with 7 bases aligning to TRBD2. CDR1 and CDR2 from the germline V gene are SGHTA and FQGTGA. CDR3 length: 15 residues. V trimming: 1 base; J trimming: 1 base; junction bases outside the gene matches: 2.

The genes are TRBV4-2 and TRBJ1-1; TRBD1 matches 7 bases. Germline CDR1 reads LGHNA; CDR2 reads YNFKEQ. J was trimmed by 1 base and V by 1 base; bases with no gene match: 6. This CDR3 has 16 amino acids. The CDR3 is CASSQASGQRNTEAFF. The CDR3 bases are TGTGCCAGCAGCCAAGCGTCGGGACAGAGGAACACTGAAGCTTTCTTT.

This clone appeared a single time. V gene TRBV7-2 combines with J gene TRBJ2-1; 9 bases line up with TRBD1. Trimming at V came to 5 bases and at J to 4 bases, leaving 6 bases not matched to a gene. The CDR3 extends over 15 amino acids. In germline, CDR1 is SGHTA, CDR2 FQGNSA. DNA for the CDR3: TGTGCCAGCAGCAAGGACAGGGGAACGTACAATGAGCAGTTCTTC. Translating gives CASSKDRGTYNEQFF.

The table lists this clone with a count of one. This CDR3 is CASRTHHQNTEAFF. CDR3 nucleotides: TGTGCCAGCAGAACACACCATCAGAACACTGAAGCTTTCTTT. J is TRBJ1-1 and V is TRBV7-9; the D is unclear. V lost 6 bases and J 1 base, leaving 12 bases between the germline ends. Per the germline V gene, CDR1 is SEHNR and CDR2 is FQNEAQ (reference sequence). The CDR3 length is 14 residues.

The table lists this clone with a count of one. The chain combines TRBV27 with TRBJ2-7; tentatively, D is TRBD2 (6 bases). The CDR3 length is 13 residues. Deletions cut 7 bases from V and 0 bases from J, with 10 bases between. CDR1 and CDR2 from the germline V gene are MNHEY and SMNVEV (reference sequence). The CDR3 here is CASKSGDSYEQYF. The CDR3 DNA follows: TGTGCCAGCAAATCGGGGGACTCCTACGAGCAGTACTTC.

This chain links TRBV2 with TRBJ1-4, with a weak D call TRBD1 (6 bases). Germline values: CDR1 SNHLY, CDR2 FYNNEI. The CDR3 length is 17 residues. Trimming stripped 7 bases from V and 5 bases from J, with 23 bases between. The CDR3, as DNA: TGTGCCAGCAACTTCAACAGACAGGCGGAGGAGAATGAAAAACTGTTTTTT. Translated: CASNFNRQAEENEKLFF.

The chain recombines TRBV6-5 with TRBJ1-2, with TRBD1 matching over 7 bases. V shed 6 bases and J 4 bases; nucleotides not matched to a gene: 8. Germline V gene data show CDR1 as MNHEY and CDR2 as SVGAGI. The CDR3 loop spans 14 amino acids. The CDR3 is CASRSGQASYGYTF. CDR3 nucleotide sequence: TGTGCCAGCAGATCCGGACAGGCGAGCTATGGCTACACCTTC.

The chain recombines TRBV28 with TRBJ1-2; TRBD1 aligns across 9 bases. The ends lost 3 bases at V and 5 bases at J; junction bases unmatched: 7. CDR1 and CDR2 from the germline V gene are MDHEN and SYDVKM. This CDR3 has 15 amino acids. The DNA for the CDR3 is TGTGCCAGCAGTTTTCCGGGACAGGGAAAATATGGCTACACCTTC. Amino acid sequence: CASSFPGQGKYGYTF.

For the CDR3, the DNA is TGTGCCAGCAGCGCCCACAACCCCAATAGGGAGGGCCCAGAGTTCTTC. The encoded protein is CASSAHNPNREGPEFF. This sequence joins TRBV9 and TRBJ2-1; the match to TRBD2 covers 7 bases. The germline V gene has CDR1 SGDLS and CDR2 YYNGEE. V gave up 3 bases and J gave up 14 bases; unmatched junction bases: 20. The CDR3 runs to 16 residues.

The J gene is TRBJ2-3, the V gene TRBV7-2; a possible D gene is TRBD1 (6 bases). V was clipped by 1 base and J by 4 bases, with 9 bases between them. CDR1 and CDR2 from the germline V gene are SGHTA and FQGNSA. The CDR3 runs to 14 residues. CDR3 residues: CASSLDHRADTQYF. The CDR3 DNA is TGTGCCAGCAGCTTAGACCACAGGGCAGATACGCAGTATTTT.

The table lists this clone with a few counts. This rearrangement joins TRBV19 to TRBJ1-2; a possible D gene is TRBD1 (5 bases). The V gene's germline CDR1 is LNHDA and CDR2 SQIVND (reference sequence). The CDR3 extends over 13 amino acids. V shed 2 bases and J shed 2 bases, with 6 bases lying between them. This CDR3 reads CASSIKGNYGYTF. DNA for the CDR3: TGTGCCAGTAGTATAAAGGGGAACTATGGCTACACCTTC.

The DNA of the CDR3 is TGTGCCAGCAGGGGGCCGGGACAGGTAAATAGCAATCAGCCCCAGCATTTT. Translated, it gives CASRGPGQVNSNQPQHF. The V and J genes are TRBV2 and TRBJ1-5; TRBD1 agrees at 8 bases. In germline, CDR1 is SNHLY, CDR2 FYNNEI. The CDR3 totals 17 residues. The V segment lost 6 bases and the J segment 0 bases; nucleotides outside the gene matches: 10. Using reference TRBV2 and TRBJ1-5 for the parts outside the CDR3, the full variable domain is EPEVTQTPSHQVTQMGQEVILRCVPISNHLYFYWYRQILGQKVEFLVSFYNNEISEKSEIFDDQFSVERPDGSNFTLKIRSTKLEDSAMYFCASRGPGQVNSNQPQHFGDGTRLSIL.

This sequence joins TRBV19 and TRBJ1-5; 7 positions agree with TRBD1. Germline CDR1 and CDR2: LNHDA and SQIVND (reference sequence). The CDR3 consists of 13 residues. After removal of 7 bases from V and 6 bases from J, the junction contained 6 bases not matched to a gene. CDR3 sequence: CASTGGKGQPQHF. Written as DNA, the CDR3 is TGTGCCAGTACAGGGGGAAAGGGTCAGCCCCAGCATTTT.

The chain links TRBV7-2 to TRBJ2-7; TRBD2 matches at 12 bases. Germline values: CDR1 SGHTA, CDR2 FQGNSA. V lost 4 bases to trimming and J lost 7 bases; unmatched junction nucleotides: 5. The CDR3 runs to 14 residues. CDR3 sequence reads: CASSWTSGAREQYF. CDR3 sequence (DNA): TGTGCCAGCAGCTGGACTAGCGGGGCGCGGGAGCAGTACTTC.

The chain uses TRBV28 and TRBJ2-1; D unclear. Germline loops: CDR1 MDHEN, CDR2 SYDVKM. The CDR3 totals 16 residues. V lost 1 base, J lost 0 bases, and 10 bases lay in between. The CDR3 DNA is TGTGCCAGCAGTTTATCAGGTCAGAGCTCCTACAATGAGCAGTTCTTC. As protein: CASSLSGQSSYNEQFF.

This chain uses TRBV19 with TRBJ1-5; D possibly corresponds to TRBD1 (6 bases). The CDR3 covers 15 residues. V shed 8 bases and J shed 2 bases, with 16 bases lying between them. Germline CDR1 LNHDA, CDR2 SQIVND (reference sequence). The CDR3 protein is CASGPMAGGNQPQHF. The CDR3 nucleotides read TGTGCCAGTGGCCCGATGGCAGGGGGCAATCAGCCCCAGCATTTT.

This chain joins TRBV28 and TRBJ2-7; 8 bases match TRBD1. Germline values: CDR1 MDHEN, CDR2 SYDVKM. The CDR3 consists of 14 residues. The V segment lost 7 bases and the J segment 6 bases; nucleotides outside the gene matches: 11. The CDR3 spells CASIQGAAATEQYF. As DNA, the CDR3 is TGTGCCAGCATCCAGGGGGCCGCCGCCACCGAGCAGTACTTC.

This sequence joins TRBV5-4 and TRBJ2-7, with D possibly matching TRBD2 (6 bases). Trimming cost V 3 bases and J 0 bases, with 22 bases left between them. CDR3 size: 18 residues. The V gene's germline CDR1 is SGHNT and CDR2 YYREEE (reference sequence). The CDR3 spells CASSWLGGYRVSSYEQYF. CDR3 bases: TGTGCCAGCAGCTGGCTTGGAGGGTACCGGGTGAGCTCCTACGAGCAGTACTTC.

The chain joins TRBV9 to TRBJ1-5, with D possibly matching TRBD1 (6 bases). Trimming left V 3 bases short and J 5 bases short, with 15 bases between. Germline values: CDR1 SGDLS, CDR2 YYNGEE. The CDR3 runs 15 residues. This chain's CDR3 is CASSATGTIDQPQHF. As DNA, the CDR3 is TGTGCCAGCAGCGCCACCGGGACAATCGATCAGCCCCAGCATTTT.

Turning to this clone: Other DNA sequences in the sample encode the same CDR3. The chain joins TRBV4-1 to TRBJ2-1; a weak D match, TRBD2 (8 bases). The V and J ends lost 3 bases and 1 base respectively, with 28 bases between them. This CDR3 has 21 amino acids. CDR1 is MGHRA and CDR2 is YSYEKL in the germline V gene. CDR3: CASSQRLVRGASRGSYNEQFF. The CDR3 DNA reads as TGCGCCAGCAGCCAGAGGCTCGTGCGGGGGGCCTCCAGGGGGTCCTACAATGAGCAGTTCTTC.

The chain links TRBV6-1 to TRBJ1-1; D perhaps matches TRBD1 (5 bases). CDR1 MNHNS and CDR2 SASEGT come from the germline V gene. The V end was cut by 8 bases, the J end by 0 bases, with 13 bases between. The CDR3 runs 14 residues. CDR3 coding DNA: TGTGCCAGCTTTGGGGGGAGCATGAACACTGAAGCTTTCTTT. It specifies CASFGGSMNTEAFF.

Only one count was recorded for this clone. The chain carries TRBV7-9 and TRBJ1-3; D ambiguous. Deletions cut 5 bases from V and 4 bases from J, with 9 bases between. Germline V lookup: CDR1 SEHNR, CDR2 FQNEAQ (reference sequence). The CDR3 spans 13 residues. CDR3 DNA: TGTGCCAGCAGCGGAGGAGACGGAAACACCATATATTTT. Amino acid sequence: CASSGGDGNTIYF.

The rearrangement links TRBV10-3 to TRBJ2-3; D remains unclear. Germline lookup yields CDR1 ENHRY and CDR2 SYGVKD. V lost 4 bases, J lost 2 bases, and 10 bases lay in between. The CDR3 covers 14 residues. Written as DNA, the CDR3 is TGTGCCATCAGTGGTGTTTCCGTCACAGATACGCAGTATTTT. It specifies CAISGVSVTDTQYF.

This clone was found once. The rearrangement links TRBV5-1 to TRBJ1-1, with a possible D match to TRBD1 (5 bases). Trimming pared 4 bases from V and 1 base from J, leaving 11 bases between. The CDR3 contains 14 residues. Germline CDR1 is SGHRS and CDR2 is YFSETQ. DNA of the CDR3: TGCGCCAGCAGCGCTGGGGGAGGGAACACTGAAGCTTTCTTT. Translated: CASSAGGGNTEAFF.

This chain connects TRBV25-1 to TRBJ1-1, with 9 positions matching TRBD1. The V gene's germline CDR1 is MGHDK and CDR2 SYGVNS. This CDR3 spans 15 amino acids. The trim removed 2 bases at V and 3 bases at J, leaving 4 bases unmatched. The CDR3 DNA follows: TGTGCCAGCAGTGAACCAAGACAGGGGGACACTGAAGCTTTCTTT. As protein: CASSEPRQGDTEAFF. Drawing the rest from reference TRBV25-1 and TRBJ1-1, the complete variable domain is EADIYQTPRYLVIGTGKKITLECSQTMGHDKMYWYQQDPGMELHLIHYSYGVNSTEKGDLSSESTVSRIRTEHFPLTLESARPSHTSQYLCASSEPRQGDTEAFFGQGTRLTVV.